This TCR beta chain was obtained from a study of control samples from healthy donors and cancer patients. This clone was recorded once. Assay: immunoSEQ multiplex PCR; the TCRdb copy retains only in-frame clones and omits some. This table has about 180,000 clones, around nine tenths appearing once. J was trimmed by 6 bases and V by 4 bases; bases with no gene match: 12. CDR1 KGHDR and CDR2 SFDVKD come from the germline V gene. This CDR3 is 16 amino acids long. The chain is built from TRBV24-1 and TRBJ2-3; 7 nucleotides match TRBD2. Specimen: blood. The clonotype comes from a man aged 30-40 years in good health. The CDR3 sequence is CATSDRTSAPFDTQYF. The DNA for the CDR3 is TGTGCCACCAGTGACAGAACTAGCGCCCCATTCGATACGCAGTATTTT.